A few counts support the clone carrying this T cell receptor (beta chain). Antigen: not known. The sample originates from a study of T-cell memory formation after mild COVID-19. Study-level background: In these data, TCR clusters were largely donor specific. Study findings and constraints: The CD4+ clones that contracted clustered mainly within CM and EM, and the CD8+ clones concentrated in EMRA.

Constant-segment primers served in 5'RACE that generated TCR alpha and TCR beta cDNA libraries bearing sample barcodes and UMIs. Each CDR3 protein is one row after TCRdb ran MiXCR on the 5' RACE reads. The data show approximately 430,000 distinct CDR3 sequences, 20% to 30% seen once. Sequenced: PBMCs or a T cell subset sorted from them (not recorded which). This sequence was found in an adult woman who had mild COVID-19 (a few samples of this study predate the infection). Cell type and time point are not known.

This CDR3 reads CASGTSGGHNEQFF. The CDR3 DNA follows: TGTGCCAGCGGCACTAGCGGGGGTCACAATGAGCAGTTCTTC. The chain uses TRBV12-3 or TRBV12-4 and TRBJ2-1; 11 positions match TRBD2. The V and J ends lost 8 bases and 5 bases, in that order; junction bases with no gene match: 5. This CDR3 has 14 residues.